These 27 T cell receptor beta chains were all obtained from the same sample, sequenced in a study of blood T cell repertoires in COVID-19. Generated by immunoSEQ multiplex PCR, the TCRdb table keeps only in-frame clones and is missing some. Of about 57,000 clones in the sample, roughly 78% were seen once. Sequenced material: peripheral blood. Source of these receptors: a man in his 60s with acute or convalescent COVID-19.

V and J are TRBV6-5 and TRBJ1-6, with D unclear. This CDR3 comprises 15 residues. Per the germline V gene, CDR1 is MNHEY and CDR2 is SVGAGI. With 2 bases removed from V and 7 bases from J, the gap between germline ends came to 12 bases. CDR3 nucleotide sequence: TGTGCCAGCAGTTACGGGTGGGAGGCGAATTCACCCCTCCACTTT. Translated: CASSYGWEANSPLHF.

The V and J genes are TRBV5-1 and TRBJ1-6, with 7 bases fitting TRBD1. V was clipped by 4 bases and J by 13 bases; unmatched bases: 8. Germline V lookup: CDR1 SGHRS, CDR2 YFSETQ. This CDR3 contains 13 residues. The CDR3 DNA reads as TGCGCCAGCAGCGATGGACAGGCCGATCCCCTCCACTTT. This codes for CASSDGQADPLHF.

This clone came up a few times. This chain joins TRBV24-1 and TRBJ2-1; TRBD2 aligns across 10 bases. CDR1 KGHDR and CDR2 SFDVKD come from the germline V gene. With V trimmed by 5 bases and J by 4 bases, 4 bases remained unmatched. CDR3 length: 15 amino acids. CDR3 sequence reads: CATSAGLADYNEQFF. In nucleotides, the CDR3 is TGTGCCACCAGTGCTGGACTAGCGGATTACAATGAGCAGTTCTTC.

This clone was recorded a few times. The CDR3 coding sequence is TGTGCCAGCAGCTTAGGAGCTAGCGGGAGGGCCGGGGAGACCCAGTACTTC. Its protein product is CASSLGASGRAGETQYF. The chain joins TRBV7-9 to TRBJ2-5; TRBD2 agrees at 12 bases. CDR1 is SEHNR, CDR2 FQNEAQ, per germline (reference sequence). This CDR3 region has 17 residues. J was trimmed by 5 bases and V by 1 base; bases with no gene match: 8. Combining the CDR3 with reference TRBV7-9 and TRBJ2-5 gives the whole variable domain DTGVSQNPRHKITKRGQNVTFRCDPISEHNRLYWYRQTLGQGPEFLTYFQNEAQLEKSRLLSDRFSAERPKGSFSTLEIQRTEQGDSAMYLCASSLGASGRAGETQYFGPGTRLLVL.

V usage is TRBV7-2 and J usage is TRBJ2-7, with 9 bases identical to TRBD2. The trim removed 2 bases at V and 2 bases at J, leaving 4 bases unmatched. The CDR3 loop spans 15 amino acids. Germline V CDR1 and CDR2: SGHTA, FQGNSA. This CDR3 reads CASSLYSGSAYEQYF. CDR3 bases: TGTGCCAGCAGCTTATATAGCGGGAGTGCCTACGAGCAGTACTTC.

The rearrangement links TRBV27 to TRBJ2-1; tentatively, D is TRBD1 (6 bases). Trimming took off 7 bases at V and 0 bases at J, with 19 bases between the two ends. Germline V CDR1 and CDR2: MNHEY, SMNVEV (reference sequence). The CDR3 sequence is 17 residues long. The CDR3 is CASTSVGAPRSYNEQFF. The CDR3 nucleotides are TGTGCCAGCACCTCCGTGGGGGCGCCTCGCTCCTACAATGAGCAGTTCTTC.

This CDR3 reads CASSNRGTAYEQYF. CDR3 DNA sequence: TGTGCCAGTAGTAACCGGGGGACCGCCTACGAGCAGTACTTC. The chain combines TRBV19 with TRBJ2-7; possible D gene TRBD2, 6 bases. The CDR3 runs 14 residues. Germline V lookup: CDR1 LNHDA, CDR2 SQIVND (reference sequence). Trimming took 4 bases from V and 2 from J, leaving 12 bases between them.

The chain has TRBV11-3 and TRBJ2-7; maybe TRBD2 (5 bases). Germline V CDR1 and CDR2: SGHNT, YENEEA. Trimming removed 0 bases at V and 2 bases at J, with 5 bases between. The length of the CDR3 is 13 residues. As DNA, the CDR3 is TGTGCCAGCAGCTTAGACGGGGCCTACGAGCAGTACTTC. Translating gives CASSLDGAYEQYF.

The chain has TRBV9 and TRBJ2-3, with 8 nucleotides matching TRBD2. CDR1 and CDR2 (germline): SGDLS, YYNGEE. CDR3 size: 16 residues. V shed 1 base, J shed 0 bases, and the junction held 4 bases outside the gene matches. The CDR3 coding sequence is TGTGCCAGCAGCGTATCAAGCGGGAGAAGCACAGATACGCAGTATTTT. Translating gives CASSVSSGRSTDTQYF.

The chain recombines TRBV3-1 (or the pseudogene TRBV3-2) with TRBJ2-1; 9 bases fit TRBD2. The germline V gene has CDR1 LGHDT and CDR2 YNNKEL (reference sequence). The J segment lost 12 bases and the V segment lost 2 bases, leaving 14 bases of the junction unmatched. The CDR3 is made up of 16 amino acids. The DNA of the CDR3 is TGTGCCAGCAGCCAAATGGGGGTAGCGGGAGCGGGGGGGCAGTTCTTC. This encodes CASSQMGVAGAGGQFF.

This clone has only one observation. The rearrangement links TRBV28 to TRBJ2-7, with D maybe TRBD2 (6 bases). This CDR3 comprises 17 residues. Per the germline V gene, CDR1 is MDHEN and CDR2 is SYDVKM. V was clipped by 4 bases and J by 0 bases, with 19 bases between them. The CDR3 coding sequence is TGTGCCAGCAGTTCTCCCGTGTTGCTAGCGTACTCCTACGAGCAGTACTTC. It codes for CASSSPVLLAYSYEQYF. Combining the CDR3 with reference TRBV28 and TRBJ2-7 gives the whole variable domain DVKVTQSSRYLVKRTGEKVFLECVQDMDHENMFWYRQDPGLGLRLIYFSYDVKMKEKGDIPEGYSVSREKKERFSLILESASTNQTSMYLCASSSPVLLAYSYEQYFGPGTRLTVT.

The V call is TRBV19, the J call TRBJ1-2; the D is unclear. Germline V gene data show CDR1 as LNHDA and CDR2 as SQIVND (reference sequence). V lost 3 bases, J lost 0 bases, and 20 bases lay in between. CDR3 length: 18 residues. CDR3 loop: CASSIRPRALNPNYGYTF. The DNA of the CDR3 is TGTGCCAGTAGTATCCGCCCCCGCGCACTGAATCCTAACTATGGCTACACCTTC. The full variable domain, in which reference TRBV19 and TRBJ1-2 provide the parts outside the CDR3, is DGGITQSPKYLFRKEGQNVTLSCEQNLNHDAMYWYRQDPGQGLRLIYYSQIVNDFQKGDIAEGYSVSREKKESFPLTVTSAQKNPTAFYLCASSIRPRALNPNYGYTFGSGTRLTVV.

The genes are TRBV27 and TRBJ1-5, with 10 bases fitting TRBD1. This CDR3 is built from 15 residues. With V trimmed by 6 bases and J by 2 bases, 4 bases remained unmatched. The germline V gene has CDR1 MNHEY and CDR2 SMNVEV (reference sequence). The CDR3 region has the DNA TGTGCCAGCAGCGCCGGGACAGGGGGCAATCAGCCCCAGCATTTT. Amino acid sequence: CASSAGTGGNQPQHF.

CDR3 bases: TGTGCCAGCAGCTTATTTGGTGGGGAGGTAGCTTTCTTT. This codes for CASSLFGGEVAFF. J is TRBJ1-1 and V is TRBV7-9; D not resolved. The CDR3 is 13 residues long. The germline V gene has CDR1 SEHNR and CDR2 FQNEAQ (reference sequence). Trimming cost V 2 bases and J 10 bases, with 14 bases left between them.

The chain has TRBV7-8 and TRBJ1-4; a weak D match, TRBD1 (6 bases). Germline-derived CDR1 and CDR2 are SGHVS and FQNEAQ. V was clipped by 6 bases and J by 2 bases, with 13 bases between them. The CDR3 is 15 residues long. CDR3 region: CASSIGRGTNEKLFF. DNA for the CDR3: TGTGCCAGCAGTATAGGGAGGGGGACTAATGAAAAACTGTTTTTT.

The V gene is TRBV18, the J gene TRBJ2-1; TRBD2 aligns across 9 bases. The CDR3 is 15 residues long. Germline CDR1 KGHSH, CDR2 LQKENI. V gave up 6 bases and J gave up 2 bases; unmatched junction bases: 5. The CDR3 sequence is CASSPTSGAYNEQFF. The CDR3 DNA sequence: TGTGCCAGCTCCCCGACTAGCGGAGCCTACAATGAGCAGTTCTTC.

V is TRBV28 and J is TRBJ1-1; the D gene is possibly TRBD1 (5 bases). The germline gives CDR1 MDHEN, CDR2 SYDVKM. V was cut by 1 base and J by 11 bases, with 20 bases left in between. CDR3 size: 15 residues. CDR3 nucleotides: TGTGCCAGCAGTTTATTGATGGGTAGCGGACATGGGGCTTTCTTT. This codes for CASSLLMGSGHGAFF.

This sequence joins TRBV29-1 and TRBJ2-1; D not certain. The CDR3 runs 14 residues. Germline assignment: CDR1 SQVTM and CDR2 ANQGSEA. V was pared by 3 bases and J by 5 bases, with 14 bases between. The CDR3 spells CSVDYRGPDNEQFF. The CDR3 DNA is TGCAGCGTTGACTACCGCGGCCCCGACAATGAGCAGTTCTTC.

The chain couples TRBV5-1 to TRBJ2-6; the D is unclear. The length of the CDR3 is 15 residues. Between the trimmed V and J ends, which lost 0 bases and 2 bases, there was a span of 6 bases. Germline CDR1 is SGHRS and CDR2 is YFSETQ. CDR3 coding DNA: TGCGCCAGCAGCTTGGGGGCACCTGGGGCCAACGTCCTGACTTTC. This codes for CASSLGAPGANVLTF.

The chain combines TRBV25-1 with TRBJ2-1; 10 bases line up with TRBD2. V trimming: 5 bases; J trimming: 6 bases; junction bases outside the gene matches: 10. This CDR3 is 16 amino acids long. Germline V gene lookup returns CDR1 MGHDK and CDR2 SYGVNS. CDR3 coding DNA: TGTGCCAGCAGTCCTTTAGCTAGCGGGAGATTCAATGAGCAGTTCTTC. Protein product: CASSPLASGRFNEQFF.

The V call is TRBV4-3, the J call TRBJ2-5; the D gene is possibly TRBD2 (5 bases). CDR1 is LGHNA and CDR2 is YSLEER in the germline V gene. This CDR3 comprises 17 residues. With 4 bases removed from V and 0 bases from J, the gap between germline ends came to 18 bases. The CDR3 DNA sequence: TGCGCCAGCAGCCCCGACTATAATTTGGACTACCAAGAGACCCAGTACTTC. This gives the protein CASSPDYNLDYQETQYF.

This clone was found a few times. The chain carries TRBV18 and TRBJ1-6; 9 bases match TRBD1. Germline trimming cut 2 bases from V and 11 bases from J; bases unmatched to any gene: 7. This CDR3 comprises 15 residues. The germline V gene has CDR1 KGHSH and CDR2 LQKENI. The CDR3 protein is CASSPDGQGWTPLHF. CDR3 nucleotides: TGTGCCAGCTCACCAGATGGACAGGGGTGGACACCCCTCCACTTT.

The J gene is TRBJ2-7, the V gene TRBV28; maybe TRBD1 (6 bases). Germline V gives CDR1 MDHEN, CDR2 SYDVKM. Between the trimmed V and J ends, which lost 4 bases and 3 bases, there was a span of 16 bases. The CDR3 extends over 15 amino acids. The CDR3 sequence: CASSSAGGRVYEQYF. The CDR3 nucleotides are TGTGCCAGCAGTTCTGCTGGGGGCCGGGTCTACGAGCAGTACTTC.

This sequence joins TRBV20-1 and TRBJ1-2; D is uncertain. This CDR3 region has 13 residues. Trimming took off 3 bases at V and 1 base at J, with 9 bases between the two ends. Germline V gene lookup returns CDR1 DFQATT and CDR2 SNEGSKA (reference sequence). The CDR3 sequence: CSASPQDNYGYTF. CDR3 DNA: TGCAGTGCTAGTCCGCAGGATAACTATGGCTACACCTTC.

This clone was counted only a few times. CDR3 sequence: CASSLKDWRVRAGELFF. CDR3 nucleotides: TGTGCCAGCAGTTTAAAAGACTGGCGGGTTCGGGCCGGGGAGCTGTTTTTT. The chain couples TRBV27 to TRBJ2-2; tentative D call: TRBD2 (5 bases). The ends were cut back, 2 bases at V and 6 bases at J, with 19 bases in the middle. There are 17 residues in the CDR3. CDR1 and CDR2 (germline): MNHEY, SMNVEV (reference sequence).

The chain carries TRBV27 and TRBJ2-1, with D perhaps TRBD2 (5 bases). Germline V gene data show CDR1 as MNHEY and CDR2 as SMNVEV (reference sequence). The CDR3 extends over 12 amino acids. Trimming pared 5 bases from V and 10 bases from J, leaving 12 bases between. The CDR3 sequence is CASSPGLLEQFF. Here the CDR3 DNA reads TGTGCCAGCAGTCCAGGACTCCTAGAGCAGTTCTTC.

This sequence joins TRBV19 and TRBJ2-2; 9 positions agree with TRBD1. Germline V gene sequence: CDR1 LNHDA, CDR2 SQIVND (reference sequence). The trim removed 3 bases at V and 7 bases at J, leaving 12 bases unmatched. The CDR3 spans 17 residues. The CDR3 nucleotides are TGTGCCAGTAGTATCGGGAGCGGACAGGGGACCAGCGGGGAGCTGTTTTTT. This codes for CASSIGSGQGTSGELFF.